The T cell receptor (beta chain) under discussion was sequenced for a study of blood T cell repertoires in COVID-19. This clone was seen only once. In the original analysis: Reference gene primers were amplified, and this amplification served to estimate nucleated cell counts. Assay used: immunoSEQ multiplex PCR; TCRdb lists only in-frame clones, some missing. From that table come the V and J calls and clone size; the DNA was used to work out D and trimming. The sample holds 170,000 or so clones, around 83% seen once. The germline V and J ends were trimmed by 4 bases and 4 bases, with 13 bases remaining between them. Germline CDR1 is MGHRA and CDR2 is YSYEKL. The length of the CDR3 is 14 residues.

This rearrangement joins TRBV4-1 to TRBJ1-2; a possible D gene is TRBD1 (5 bases). What was sequenced was PBMCs or T cells enriched from blood (not recorded which). The sequence came from a man aged 40-55 years who had recovered from COVID-19. CDR3 sequence (DNA): TGCGCCAGCAGCCCCATGGACACGACCTATGGCTACACCTTC. It codes for CASSPMDTTYGYTF.